This TCR beta chain appears in the sequencing data of a study of blood T cell repertoires in COVID-19. Overall study context: Samples representing acute and convalescent COVID-19 were sourced from the United States, Italy and Spain. T cells, B-cell-depleted T cells, or PBMCs supplied cDNA or gDNA.

Original analysis: Amplifying reference gene primers gave estimates of nucleated cell counts. Repertoires were generated with immunoSEQ multiplex PCR, while TCRdb's copy carries only in-frame clones and drops some. That table supplies the V and J calls and clone size; D and trimming were determined from the DNA. The sample includes 110,000 or so clones, 81% seen only once; the top ten take 8% to 10%. The sequenced sample was peripheral blood. This clonotype originated in a woman in her 70s with acute or convalescent COVID-19.

CDR3 DNA sequence: TGTGCCTGGAGCCCTAGGGGGGGCACTGAAGCTTTCTTT. Translation: CAWSPRGGTEAFF. This chain links TRBV30 with TRBJ1-1; D is possibly TRBD1 (6 bases). The germline gives CDR1 GTSNPN, CDR2 SVGIG (reference sequence). V dropped 3 bases and J dropped 4 bases, with 12 bases sitting between them. This CDR3 is 13 amino acids long.